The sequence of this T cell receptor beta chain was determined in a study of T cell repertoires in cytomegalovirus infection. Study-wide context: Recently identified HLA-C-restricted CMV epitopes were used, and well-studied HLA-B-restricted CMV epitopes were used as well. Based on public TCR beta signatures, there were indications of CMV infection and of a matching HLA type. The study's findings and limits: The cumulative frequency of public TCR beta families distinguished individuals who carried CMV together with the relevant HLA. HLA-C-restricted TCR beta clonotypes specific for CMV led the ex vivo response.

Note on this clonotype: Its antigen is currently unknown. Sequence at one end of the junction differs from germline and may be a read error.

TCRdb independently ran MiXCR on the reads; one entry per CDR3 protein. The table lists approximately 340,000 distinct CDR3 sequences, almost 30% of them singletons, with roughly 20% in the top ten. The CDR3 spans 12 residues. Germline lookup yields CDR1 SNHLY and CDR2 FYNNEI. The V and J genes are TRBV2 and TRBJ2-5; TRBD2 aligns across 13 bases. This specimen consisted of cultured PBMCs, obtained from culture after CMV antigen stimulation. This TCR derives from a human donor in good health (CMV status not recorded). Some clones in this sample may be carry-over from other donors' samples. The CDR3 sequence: CASRAGLAGVDF. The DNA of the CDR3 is TGTGCCAGCAGGGCCGGACTAGCGGGGGTGGACTTC.